Presented here are 23 T cell receptor beta chains from one specimen sequenced in a study of T cells in Graves' hyperthyroidism and ophthalmopathy. From RNA transcripts, TCR beta CDR3 regions were amplified. First-round RT-PCR targeting the TCR CDR3 was performed with the HTBI primer set. TCRdb reanalysed the multiplex PCR reads using MiXCR and keeps one entry per CDR3 protein. This sample yields some 350,000 distinct CDR3 sequences, of which about 18% are seen a single time; roughly 3.5% belongs to the top ten. The sequencing input was blood. The receptors stem from a woman aged 18 to 35 with Graves' hyperthyroidism.

This clonotype has a count of ten or more. A much larger clonotype is one base distant, so this may be a read error. This rearrangement joins TRBV12-3 or TRBV12-4 to TRBJ1-1; 8 bases agree with TRBD1. The CDR3 is 15 amino acids. This CDR3 is CASSPGGGWNTEASF. Here the CDR3 DNA reads TGTGCCAGCAGTCCAGGGGGCGGATGGAACACTGAAGCTTCCTTT.

This clonotype was seen at least ten times. This sequence joins TRBV6-1 and TRBJ2-7; 7 nucleotides agree with TRBD1. V lost 1 base, J lost 4 bases, and 10 bases stayed unmatched. The length of the CDR3 is 16 residues. CDR1 and CDR2 (germline): MNHNS, SASEGT. CDR3 region: CASSEGTGWIGYEQYF. The CDR3 bases are TGTGCCAGCAGTGAAGGGACAGGATGGATCGGATACGAGCAGTACTTC.

This clonotype was recorded many times. In DNA form, the CDR3 reads TGTGCCAGCAGTTTAGTCAGGGGGTATGGCTACACCTTC. As protein: CASSLVRGYGYTF. This rearrangement joins TRBV12-3 or TRBV12-4 to TRBJ1-2; TRBD1 matches 7 bases. The CDR3 has 13 amino acids. Trimming removed 1 base from V and 5 bases from J; junction bases left unmatched: 1.

The rearrangement joins TRBV20-1 to TRBJ1-2; TRBD1 agrees at 8 bases. The length of the CDR3 is 15 residues. Germline-derived CDR1 and CDR2 are DFQATT and SNEGSKA (reference sequence). J lost 0 bases, V lost 6 bases, and 9 bases had no gene match. The CDR3 here is CSAPDRTGTNYGYTF. The CDR3 DNA follows: TGCAGTGCCCCAGACCGGACAGGGACTAACTATGGCTACACCTTC.

As for this clonotype: A much bigger clone sits one base away, suggesting this may be a read error. V is TRBV12-3 or TRBV12-4 and J is TRBJ1-1; maybe TRBD1 (5 bases). This CDR3 has 11 residues. The CDR3 sequence is CASSFREEARF. The DNA for the CDR3 is TGTGCCAGCAGTTTCAGGGAAGAAGCTCGCTTT.

This clonotype has ten or more counts. The chain couples TRBV5-1 to TRBJ2-2, with 7 bases that match TRBD1. J lost 0 bases, V lost 2 bases, and 4 bases had no gene match. CDR3 size: 16 residues. In germline, CDR1 is SGHRS, CDR2 YFSETQ. CDR3 coding DNA: TGCGCCAGCAGCTTACAGGGGTGGTCGAACACCGGGGAGCTGTTTTTT. Residues: CASSLQGWSNTGELFF.

DNA for the CDR3: TGCGCCAGCAGCTTGGCTAGCGGGGGGACCCCTTGGGAGCAGTACTTC. It translates to CASSLASGGTPWEQYF. This chain uses TRBV5-1 with TRBJ2-7, with 11 bases aligning to TRBD2. CDR3 size: 16 residues. CDR1 and CDR2 from the germline V gene are SGHRS and YFSETQ. V lost 0 bases to trimming and J lost 7 bases; unmatched junction nucleotides: 9.

This clonotype came up many times. The J gene is TRBJ1-5, the V gene TRBV19, with a tentative D call TRBD1 (6 bases). Germline V gene sequence: CDR1 LNHDA, CDR2 SQIVND (reference sequence). This CDR3 has 16 residues. Trimming shortened V by 4 bases and J by 0 bases, and 13 bases separated the two germline ends. The CDR3: CASSSGTSYSNQPQHF. As DNA, the CDR3 is TGTGCCAGTAGTAGCGGGACATCCTATAGCAATCAGCCCCAGCATTTT.

This rearrangement joins TRBV7-2 to TRBJ1-2; D is possibly TRBD1 (5 bases). V lost 2 bases and J lost 2, with 12 bases in between. Germline lookup yields CDR1 SGHTA and CDR2 FQGNSA. The CDR3 runs 15 residues. The CDR3: CASSLNLRDNYGYTF. The CDR3 DNA reads as TGTGCCAGCAGCTTAAACCTCAGGGACAACTATGGCTACACCTTC.

The V gene is TRBV5-1, the J gene TRBJ1-5, with 8 nucleotides matching TRBD1. The germline V gene encodes CDR1 SGHRS and CDR2 YFSETQ. The CDR3 spans 16 residues. J was trimmed by 2 bases and V by 4 bases; bases with no gene match: 8. CDR3 protein: CASSPGTGLGNQPQHF. CDR3 DNA sequence: TGCGCCAGCAGCCCCGGGACAGGTCTCGGCAATCAGCCCCAGCATTTT.

The V call is TRBV19, the J call TRBJ1-5; 10 bases map to TRBD1. There are 17 residues in the CDR3. The ends lost 1 base at V and 8 bases at J; junction bases unmatched: 11. In germline, CDR1 is LNHDA, CDR2 SQIVND (reference sequence). The CDR3 sequence is CASSIGTGTGDGKPQHF. The DNA of the CDR3 is TGTGCCAGTAGTATAGGAACGGGGACAGGGGATGGGAAGCCCCAGCATTTT.

Remarks on this clonotype: A much more abundant neighbour one base away suggests this may be a read error. Here the CDR3 omits its conserved ending phenylalanine or tryptophan, so a read error is the likely source. The CDR3 spells CASSYSMSSGGRETQYL. In DNA, the CDR3 is TGTGCCAGCAGTTACTCGATGTCTAGCGGGGGAAGAGAGACCCAGTACCTC. The V and J genes are TRBV6-5 and TRBJ2-5; 10 positions agree with TRBD2. Germline CDR1 is MNHEY and CDR2 is SVGAGI. The CDR3 contains 17 residues. The ends lost 0 bases at V and 4 bases at J; junction bases unmatched: 8.

This clonotype was recorded many times. The chain couples TRBV4-2 to TRBJ1-5; D unresolved. Germline values: CDR1 LGHNA, CDR2 YNFKEQ. This CDR3 spans 13 amino acids. Deletions cut 4 bases from V and 4 bases from J, with 8 bases between. The CDR3 DNA reads TGTGCCAGCAGCCGGGCAGAAAATCAGCCCCAGCATTTT. As protein: CASSRAENQPQHF.

V usage is TRBV3-1 and J usage is TRBJ1-1, with a tentative D call TRBD1 (5 bases). Trimming cost V 4 bases and J 0 bases, with 12 bases left between them. This CDR3 is 15 amino acids long. CDR1 is LGHDT and CDR2 is YNNKEL in the germline V gene (reference sequence). CDR3 DNA: TGTGCCAGCAGCCGCTCAGGGCTCATGAACACTGAAGCTTTCTTT. Residues: CASSRSGLMNTEAFF.

A word on this clonotype: An end of the junction does not agree with germline; a read error may underlie this. This rearrangement joins TRBV11-2 to TRBJ1-5, with TRBD1 as a possible D gene (5 bases). The CDR3 is 17 residues long. Germline V gives CDR1 SGHAT, CDR2 FQNNGV. CDR3 sequence: CASSYQGRSLRYQPQHF. The DNA for the CDR3 is TGTGCCAGCAGCTATCAGGGTCGGAGTCTTAGGTATCAGCCGCAGCATTTT.

In its sample, this clonotype was seen many times. The chain links TRBV29-1 to TRBJ1-5; possibly TRBD1 for D (6 bases). V lost 7 bases and J lost 4, with 11 bases in between. Germline loops: CDR1 SQVTM, CDR2 ANQGSEA. This CDR3 spans 12 amino acids. CDR3 in DNA: TGCAGCGCGGGACAAGTTAATCAGCCCCAGCATTTT. Amino acid sequence: CSAGQVNQPQHF. Combining the CDR3 with reference TRBV29-1 and TRBJ1-5 gives the whole variable domain SAVISQKPSRDICQRGTSLTIQCQVDSQVTMMFWYRQQPGQSLTLIATANQGSEATYESGFVIDKFPISRPNLTFSTLTVSNMSPEDSSIYLCSAGQVNQPQHFGDGTRLSIL.

This clonotype was seen many times. The CDR3 nucleotides are TGTGCCAGCAGTAAAAAGCGGGGGGGACGGGAGACCCAGTACTTC. It specifies CASSKKRGGRETQYF. The genes are TRBV6-5 and TRBJ2-5, with TRBD2 identical over 10 bases. The CDR3 spans 15 residues. Germline loops: CDR1 MNHEY, CDR2 SVGAGI. The J segment lost 5 bases and the V segment lost 5 bases, leaving 8 bases of the junction unmatched.

This clonotype occurred a few times. The chain combines TRBV5-1 with TRBJ2-5, with D possibly TRBD2 on 6 matching bases. CDR1 SGHRS and CDR2 YFSETQ come from the germline V gene. V was cut by 4 bases and J by 4 bases, with 17 bases left in between. The CDR3 sequence is 15 residues long. CDR3 in DNA: TGCGCCAGCAGCCTTGACCCTTCGGAGGGAGAGACCCAGTACTTC. It is translated as CASSLDPSEGETQYF.

Ten or more counts support this clonotype. CDR3 sequence: CAWEWRRGWGYGYTF. Written as DNA, the CDR3 is TGTGCCTGGGAATGGAGAAGGGGTTGGGGCTATGGCTACACCTTC. The gene calls are TRBV30 and TRBJ1-2; tentative D call: TRBD1 (5 bases). CDR3 length equals 15 residues. In germline, CDR1 is GTSNPN, CDR2 SVGIG (reference sequence). The ends were cut back, 5 bases at V and 4 bases at J, with 20 bases in the middle.

This clonotype was detected once. This may be a read error: a much more frequent sequence differs by one nucleotide. The chain has TRBV3-1 and TRBJ1-3, with D possibly TRBD1 on 5 matching bases. Germline V gives CDR1 LGHDT, CDR2 YNNKEL (reference sequence). This CDR3 comprises 14 residues. CDR3: CASSQTVSGNTICF. Written as DNA, the CDR3 is TGTGCCAGCAGCCAGACAGTCTCTGGAAACACCATATGTTTT. Full variable domain (missing parts from reference TRBV3-1 and TRBJ1-3): DTAVSQTPKYLVTQMGNDKSIKCEQNLGHDTMYWYKQDSKKFLKIMFSYNNKELIINETVPNRFSPKSPDKAHLNLHINSLELGDSAVYFCASSQTVSGNTICFGEGSWLTVV.

The table lists this clonotype with many counts. V and J are TRBV7-3 and TRBJ2-6; D is undetermined. The CDR3 length is 14 residues. Germline assignment: CDR1 SGHTA and CDR2 FQGTGA. Trimming took 5 bases from V and 0 from J, leaving 5 bases between them. Here the CDR3 DNA reads TGTGCCAGCAGCCTTAACTCTGGGGCCAACGTCCTGACTTTC. Protein: CASSLNSGANVLTF.

In its sample, this clonotype was seen a few times. This chain's CDR3 is CASSPGDRGGEQYF. The CDR3 DNA follows: TGCGCCAGCAGCCCTGGGGACAGGGGTGGGGAGCAGTACTTC. The rearrangement links TRBV5-1 to TRBJ2-7; 10 nucleotides agree with TRBD1. Germline V lookup: CDR1 SGHRS, CDR2 YFSETQ. CDR3 length: 14 residues. V shed 4 bases, J shed 7 bases, and the junction held 8 bases outside the gene matches. The full variable domain, its missing parts supplied by reference TRBV5-1 and TRBJ2-7, is KAGVTQTPRYLIKTRGQQVTLSCSPISGHRSVSWYQQTPGQGLQFLFEYFSETQRNKGNFPGRFSGRQFSNSRSEMNVSTLELGDSALYLCASSPGDRGGEQYFGPGTRLTVT.

This clonotype has a count of ten or more. This chain uses TRBV12-3 or TRBV12-4 with TRBJ1-3; a weak D match, TRBD1 (5 bases). The length of the CDR3 is 13 residues. Trimming cost V 5 bases and J 6 bases, with 11 bases left between them. The CDR3 region has the DNA TGTGCCAGCAGTACTTACAGGTCAAACACCATATATTTT. Its protein is CASSTYRSNTIYF.